The rows below give T cell receptor beta chains drawn from one sample of a study of T cells in tuberculosis. Generated by immunoSEQ multiplex PCR, the TCRdb table keeps only in-frame clones and is missing some. Of 70,000 to 95,000 clones in the sample, more than 75% were seen once. Sequenced material: CD1b-GMM tetramer-negative cells sorted from PBMCs. These TCRs come from an adult woman with latent tuberculosis. Each CDR3 is given with its conserved first and last residue. The order of the fields is CDR3 length, D gene, J gene, clone size, V gene, CDR3 protein, CDR3 DNA. The D gene is left open where the match is weak. Only some rows state a clone size, as once, few, many or a class for expanded clones.

>16|TRBD1|TRBJ1-2|-|TRBV27
CASGSRDRGQNYGYTF
TGTGCCAGCGGATCCCGGGACAGGGGGCAAAACTATGGCTACACCTTC
>15|-|TRBJ1-1|once|TRBV6-1
CASSEMGLMNTEAFF
TGTGCCAGCAGTGAAATGGGACTGATGAACACTGAAGCTTTCTTT
>14|-|TRBJ2-7|-|TRBV13
CASSLGAGAYEQYF
TGTGCCAGCAGCTTGGGGGCAGGGGCCTACGAGCAGTACTTC
>16|TRBD1|TRBJ1-1|few|TRBV5-1
CASSHGTGQRNTEAFF
TGCGCCAGCAGCCACGGGACAGGGCAGAGAAACACTGAAGCTTTCTTT
>16|TRBD1|TRBJ2-5|-|TRBV6-6
CASSYSRDRGEETQYF
TGTGCCAGCAGTTACTCCCGGGACAGGGGTGAAGAGACCCAGTACTTC
>17|TRBD1|TRBJ2-1|-|TRBV5-1
CASSRRPGTGLNNEQFF
TGCGCCAGCAGCAGACGTCCCGGGACAGGGCTCAACAATGAGCAGTTCTTC
>14|-|TRBJ1-2|-|TRBV10-1
CASSDSADRNGYTF
TGCGCCAGCAGTGATTCCGCGGACAGAAATGGCTACACCTTC
>11|TRBD1|TRBJ1-2|-|TRBV29-1
CSSQGASGYTF
TGCAGCTCCCAGGGGGCTAGTGGCTACACCTTC
>16|TRBD2|TRBJ2-1|-|TRBV6-5
CASSYRASGALKEQFF
TGTGCCAGCAGTTACCGGGCTAGCGGGGCCCTAAAGGAGCAGTTCTTC
>19|TRBD2|TRBJ2-7|-|TRBV14
CASSQDWRTAGTNLYEQYF
TGTGCCAGCAGCCAAGATTGGCGAACGGCCGGGACTAACCTCTACGAGCAGTACTTC
>14|-|TRBJ2-7|-|TRBV4-2
CASSQDWEQDEQYF
TGTGCCAGCAGCCAAGACTGGGAGCAGGACGAGCAGTACTTC
>15|TRBD1|TRBJ2-1|-|TRBV6-5
CASSRDRGRDNEQFF
TGTGCCAGCAGCCGGGACAGGGGCAGAGACAATGAGCAGTTCTTC
>17|TRBD1|TRBJ2-4|-|TRBV12-5
CASGLSSSWDRGHIQYF
TGTGCTAGTGGTTTGAGTTCGTCTTGGGACAGGGGGCACATTCAGTACTTC
>15|TRBD1|TRBJ1-5|-|TRBV7-2
CASSFGQGFNQPQHF
TGTGCCAGCAGCTTCGGACAGGGATTCAATCAGCCCCAGCATTTT
>14|-|TRBJ2-7|-|TRBV14
CASSQVNGGREQYF
TGTGCCAGCAGCCAAGTGAACGGGGGGCGCGAGCAGTACTTC
>14|TRBD2|TRBJ2-7|once|TRBV23-1
CASSRLAGHYEQYF
TGCGCCAGCAGTCGACTAGCGGGGCACTACGAGCAGTACTTC
>17|-|TRBJ1-5|-|TRBV6-1
CASSEEGVSWTIFPQHF
TGTGCCAGCAGTGAAGAAGGTGTCAGTTGGACTATTTTTCCCCAGCATTTT
>13|-|TRBJ1-2|-|TRBV6-5
CASSRSGVYGYTF
TGTGCCAGCAGTCGGTCAGGGGTCTATGGCTACACCTTC
>15|TRBD1|TRBJ2-3|-|TRBV27
CASSLRQGATDTQYF
TGTGCCAGCAGTTTGCGACAGGGGGCTACAGATACGCAGTATTTT
>14|TRBD1|TRBJ1-1|-|TRBV10-2
CASRRAEGAGEAFF
TGCGCCAGCAGACGAGCCGAGGGGGCAGGTGAAGCTTTCTTT
>16|-|TRBJ2-1|-|TRBV5-1
CASSLSRGTPNNEQFF
TGCGCCAGCAGCTTGTCTAGGGGGACCCCTAACAATGAGCAGTTCTTC
>12|-|TRBJ1-1|-|TRBV5-6
CASSLYVTEAFF
TGTGCCAGCAGCTTGTATGTCACTGAAGCTTTCTTT
>16|TRBD1|TRBJ1-3|-|TRBV4-1
CASSPIPRQGRNTIYF
TGCGCCAGCAGCCCCATCCCCCGACAGGGCCGAAACACCATATATTTT
>15|TRBD2|TRBJ2-3|-|TRBV7-8
CASSRPGTSADTQYF
TGTGCCAGCAGCAGACCCGGGACTAGCGCAGATACGCAGTATTTT
>16|TRBD2|TRBJ2-5|-|TRBV7-2
CASSLFSGGPGETQYF
TGTGCCAGCAGCTTATTTAGCGGGGGGCCGGGAGAGACCCAGTACTTC
>15|TRBD1|TRBJ2-3|-|TRBV7-8
CASSFRGQGSDTQYF
TGTGCCAGCAGCTTCCGTGGACAGGGGTCAGATACGCAGTATTTT
>16|TRBD1|TRBJ2-1|few|TRBV6-6
CASRNRGTGGYNEQFF
TGTGCCAGCAGGAACCGAGGGACAGGGGGCTACAATGAGCAGTTCTTC
>14|TRBD1|TRBJ2-3|few|TRBV19
CASSPGTGGIGQYF
TGTGCCAGTAGTCCCGGGACAGGGGGCATCGGGCAGTATTTT
>15|TRBD1|TRBJ2-3|-|TRBV7-2
CASSFAGTGTDTQYF
TGTGCCAGCAGCTTTGCCGGGACAGGAACAGATACGCAGTATTTT
>15|-|TRBJ1-5|-|TRBV19
CASSIRGPGNQPQHF
TGTGCCAGTAGTATACGAGGGCCAGGCAATCAGCCCCAGCATTTT
>18|-|TRBJ1-4|few|TRBV5-1
CASSLNPAGLDYNEKLFF
TGCGCCAGCAGCTTGAACCCGGCTGGACTCGATTATAATGAAAAACTGTTTTTT
>14|-|TRBJ1-5|few|TRBV7-9
CASSLEGVSQPQHF
TGTGCCAGCAGCTTAGAAGGGGTGAGTCAGCCCCAGCATTTT
>17|TRBD2|TRBJ2-3|-|TRBV13
CASSLVGLAGVTDTQYF
TGTGCCAGCAGCTTAGTCGGGCTAGCGGGGGTAACAGATACGCAGTATTTT
>16|-|TRBJ1-2|-|TRBV5-6
CASSLGLQGKVDGYTF
TGTGCCAGCAGCCTAGGTTTACAGGGAAAGGTAGATGGCTACACCTTC
>15|TRBD2|TRBJ2-2|-|TRBV19
CASRAGGAGTGELFF
TGTGCCAGTAGAGCCGGGGGGGCCGGCACCGGGGAGCTGTTTTTT
>15|-|TRBJ1-5|-|TRBV7-6
CASSLDSRINQPQHF
TGTGCCAGCAGCTTAGATTCGCGGATCAATCAGCCCCAGCATTTT
>12|-|TRBJ1-1|-|TRBV6-1
CASKFDRTEAFF
TGTGCCAGCAAGTTTGACAGGACTGAAGCTTTCTTT
>15|-|TRBJ2-7|once|TRBV6-5
CASSWTQGTNYEQYF
TGTGCCAGCAGTTGGACTCAGGGGACCAACTACGAGCAGTACTTC
>14|-|TRBJ2-5|-|TRBV2
CASSALRGKETQYF
TGTGCCAGCAGCGCACTAAGGGGGAAGGAGACCCAGTACTTC
>15|TRBD1|TRBJ1-3|-|TRBV11-2
CAESGGDRTGNTIYF
TGTGCCGAGAGCGGCGGGGACAGGACTGGAAACACCATATATTTT
>14|-|TRBJ2-7|-|TRBV11-2
CASSAGTNLYEQYF
TGTGCCAGCAGCGCCGGGACAAACCTCTACGAGCAGTACTTC
>19|TRBD2|TRBJ2-2|-|TRBV7-3
CASSLFTSGDLFETGELFF
TGTGCCAGCAGCTTATTTACTAGCGGAGACCTCTTTGAAACCGGGGAGCTGTTTTTT
>15|-|TRBJ1-6|-|TRBV2
CATLGAGTYNSPLHF
TGTGCCACCCTAGGGGCCGGAACCTATAATTCACCCCTCCACTTT
>15|-|TRBJ1-1|-|TRBV5-1
CASSLLTGRSTEAFF
TGCGCCAGCAGCTTGCTCACAGGGCGCTCCACTGAAGCTTTCTTT
>12|-|TRBJ2-5|-|TRBV11-2
CASRGPGGTQYF
TGTGCCAGCAGGGGCCCCGGGGGGACCCAGTACTTC